One sample yielded the 21 T cell receptor beta chains listed below, sequenced in a study of blood T cell repertoires in COVID-19. Method: immunoSEQ multiplex PCR; TCRdb's copy keeps in-frame clones and lacks some. The sample shows fewer than 130,000 clones, 69% of them seen only once. Sequenced sample: peripheral blood. These TCRs come from an elderly man with acute or convalescent COVID-19.

The gene calls are TRBV3-1 (or the pseudogene TRBV3-2) and TRBJ2-2, with D possibly being TRBD1 (5 bases). The CDR3 is made up of 13 amino acids. V lost 5 bases, J lost 3 bases, and 7 bases lay in between. CDR1 LGHDT and CDR2 YNNKEL come from the germline V gene (reference sequence). The CDR3 sequence is CASSTRDTGELFF. DNA for the CDR3: TGTGCCAGCAGCACCAGGGACACCGGGGAGCTGTTTTTT.

This sequence joins TRBV7-8 and TRBJ2-6; D uncertain. CDR1 is SGHVS and CDR2 is FQNEAQ in the germline V gene. The CDR3 is 15 residues long. V dropped 5 bases and J dropped 0 bases, with 8 bases sitting between them. The CDR3 DNA reads TGTGCCAGCAGCCTGAGCCCCTCTGGGGCCAACGTCCTGACTTTC. Protein sequence: CASSLSPSGANVLTF.

This chain connects TRBV7-9 to TRBJ2-7; the D gene is possibly TRBD1 (5 bases). Per germline, CDR1 SEHNR and CDR2 FQNEAQ (reference sequence). V shed 7 bases and J shed 2 bases, with 15 bases lying between them. This CDR3 comprises 14 residues. The CDR3 nucleotides are TGTGCCAGCAACAACCACAGGCCGCCCTACGAGCAGTACTTC. This encodes CASNNHRPPYEQYF. Based on the CDR3 plus reference TRBV7-9 and TRBJ2-7, the full variable domain is DTGVSQNPRHKITKRGQNVTFRCDPISEHNRLYWYRQTLGQGPEFLTYFQNEAQLEKSRLLSDRFSAERPKGSFSTLEIQRTEQGDSAMYLCASNNHRPPYEQYFGPGTRLTVT.

Comment on this clone: The same CDR3 arises from other DNA sequences in this sample as well. The chain has TRBV28 and TRBJ2-4; TRBD1 agrees at 9 bases. In germline, CDR1 is MDHEN, CDR2 SYDVKM. J gave up 6 bases and V 6 bases, and 3 bases lay outside the gene matches. The CDR3 runs 13 residues. The CDR3: CASRGQGANIQYF. CDR3 nucleotides: TGTGCCAGCAGGGGACAGGGTGCAAACATTCAGTACTTC.

The V call is TRBV19, the J call TRBJ1-2; no reliable D call. The CDR3 totals 12 residues. V was cut by 5 bases and J by 7 bases, with 11 bases left in between. Per germline, CDR1 LNHDA and CDR2 SQIVND (reference sequence). CDR3 loop: CASSPNSRGYTF. CDR3 sequence (DNA): TGTGCCAGTAGTCCGAACAGTCGTGGCTACACCTTC.

This clone has only a few counts. This chain joins TRBV28 and TRBJ2-4, with 11 bases fitting TRBD1. From germline, CDR1 is MDHEN and CDR2 SYDVKM. There are 14 residues in the CDR3. J was trimmed by 7 bases and V by 8 bases; bases with no gene match: 7. CDR3 loop: CASGTGGTMNIQYF. The CDR3 bases are TGTGCCAGCGGGACAGGGGGAACTATGAACATTCAGTACTTC.

The chain employs TRBV19 and TRBJ2-1; 7 bases align to TRBD1. Germline CDR1 reads LNHDA; CDR2 reads SQIVND (reference sequence). The CDR3 runs 16 residues. Trimming at V came to 6 bases and at J to 0 bases, leaving 8 bases not matched to a gene. CDR3 DNA sequence: TGTGCCAGTAGAGGACAGGATTTTAGCTCCTACAATGAGCAGTTCTTC. Translating gives CASRGQDFSSYNEQFF.

This chain uses TRBV5-1 with TRBJ2-3, with TRBD2 matching over 14 bases. CDR3 length: 18 amino acids. Looked up from germline, CDR1 is SGHRS and CDR2 is YFSETQ. The V and J ends lost 1 base and 0 bases, in that order; junction bases with no gene match: 4. The CDR3, as DNA: TGCGCCAGCAGCTTGCAGGGGACTAGCGGGGGTAGCACAGATACGCAGTATTTT. Its protein product is CASSLQGTSGGSTDTQYF.

This chain connects TRBV6-5 to TRBJ1-1; D might be TRBD1 (5 bases). The CDR3 is 13 amino acids. Trimming took off 6 bases at V and 1 base at J, with 9 bases between the two ends. CDR1 and CDR2 (germline): MNHEY, SVGAGI. CDR3 sequence reads: CASSRDWNTEAFF. In DNA form, the CDR3 reads TGTGCCAGCAGCAGGGACTGGAACACTGAAGCTTTCTTT.

The rearrangement uses TRBV2 and TRBJ1-2; D gene uncertain. There are 13 residues in the CDR3. Per germline, CDR1 SNHLY and CDR2 FYNNEI. V dropped 6 bases and J dropped 1 base, with 9 bases sitting between them. The CDR3 reads CASRSLRNYGYTF. In DNA form, the CDR3 reads TGTGCCAGCAGAAGCCTCCGTAACTATGGCTACACCTTC. Complete variable domain (other parts from reference TRBV2 and TRBJ1-2): EPEVTQTPSHQVTQMGQEVILRCVPISNHLYFYWYRQILGQKVEFLVSFYNNEISEKSEIFDDQFSVERPDGSNFTLKIRSTKLEDSAMYFCASRSLRNYGYTFGSGTRLTVV.

The rearrangement links TRBV5-8 to TRBJ1-1, with D maybe TRBD1 (6 bases). CDR3 size: 15 residues. V dropped 3 bases and J dropped 4 bases, with 16 bases sitting between them. The V gene's germline CDR1 is SGHTS and CDR2 YDEGEE. CDR3 nucleotides: TGTGCCAGCAGCTCGCAGGGGTTAGTGAGCACTGAAGCTTTCTTT. This translates into CASSSQGLVSTEAFF.

The rearrangement links TRBV19 to TRBJ2-1, with a weak D call TRBD2 (5 bases). The germline CDR1 and CDR2 sequences are LNHDA and SQIVND (reference sequence). There are 14 residues in the CDR3. V lost 7 bases and J lost 3, with 13 bases in between. The CDR3 DNA is TGTGCCAGTAAGAGGGCGGTAATCTACAATGAGCAGTTCTTC. Protein sequence: CASKRAVIYNEQFF.

The chain is built from TRBV14 and TRBJ2-7; D gene ambiguous. CDR1 is SGHDN and CDR2 is FVKESK in the germline V gene. Trimming left V 3 bases short and J 6 bases short, with 9 bases between. The CDR3 runs to 12 residues. The CDR3 nucleotides are TGTGCCAGCAGCCAGTCTGGGCGCGAGCAGTACTTC. Residues: CASSQSGREQYF.

This clone appeared a few times. This rearrangement joins TRBV20-1 to TRBJ2-1; D remains ambiguous. This CDR3 region has 11 residues. Looked up from germline, CDR1 is DFQATT and CDR2 is SNEGSKA (reference sequence). Trimming stripped 3 bases from V and 10 bases from J, with 10 bases between. The CDR3, as DNA: TGCAGTGCTAGCGACAACTGGGAGCAGTTCTTC. It translates to CSASDNWEQFF.

The rearrangement uses TRBV19 and TRBJ1-6; D may be TRBD1 (6 bases). Per germline, CDR1 LNHDA and CDR2 SQIVND (reference sequence). V gave up 5 bases and J gave up 0 bases, with 14 bases separating them. This CDR3 spans 17 amino acids. The CDR3 sequence is CASSLRTASSYNSPLHF. For the CDR3, the DNA is TGTGCCAGTAGTTTGAGGACAGCGAGCTCCTATAATTCACCCCTCCACTTT.

This clone has a single count. The chain combines TRBV4-3 with TRBJ1-5, with D tentatively TRBD1 (5 bases). The CDR3 has 16 amino acids. V lost 0 bases, J lost 6 bases, and 15 bases lay in between. Germline values: CDR1 LGHNA, CDR2 YSLEER. The CDR3 nucleotides are TGCGCCAGCAGCCAAGAGTATGGCAGGGTGGGTCAGCCCCAGCATTTT. Translation gives CASSQEYGRVGQPQHF.

The gene calls are TRBV7-2 and TRBJ2-7; D gene unclear. CDR1 and CDR2 (germline): SGHTA, FQGNSA. The germline V and J ends were trimmed by 5 bases and 7 bases, with 9 bases remaining between them. This CDR3 contains 11 residues. CDR3 nucleotides: TGTGCCAGCAGCCCCGGTGCTGAGCAGTACTTC. Translated, it gives CASSPGAEQYF.

The chain links TRBV7-9 to TRBJ1-5; D gene ambiguous. CDR3 length equals 13 residues. Germline CDR1 reads SEHNR; CDR2 reads FQNEAQ (reference sequence). V was clipped by 1 base and J by 5 bases, with 6 bases between them. The CDR3, as DNA: TGTGCCAGCAGCTTAGGGGCTGATCAGCCCCAGCATTTT. As protein: CASSLGADQPQHF. Combining the CDR3 with reference TRBV7-9 and TRBJ1-5 gives the whole variable domain DTGVSQNPRHKITKRGQNVTFRCDPISEHNRLYWYRQTLGQGPEFLTYFQNEAQLEKSRLLSDRFSAERPKGSFSTLEIQRTEQGDSAMYLCASSLGADQPQHFGDGTRLSIL.

V usage is TRBV6-1 and J usage is TRBJ2-7; 9 bases map to TRBD2. The CDR3 length is 14 residues. Germline CDR1 MNHNS, CDR2 SASEGT. V shed 3 bases and J 6 bases; nucleotides not matched to a gene: 6. CDR3 protein: CASSDSGLAGEQYF. The CDR3, as DNA: TGTGCCAGCAGTGATTCGGGACTAGCCGGCGAGCAGTACTTC.

The V and J genes are TRBV28 and TRBJ1-2; a possible D gene is TRBD1 (5 bases). The ends were cut back, 5 bases at V and 4 bases at J, with 17 bases in the middle. The CDR3 is 15 residues long. Germline V CDR1 and CDR2: MDHEN, SYDVKM. CDR3 bases: TGTGCCAGCAGTACCCCCGGAGGGACGAGCTATGGCTACACCTTC. Translated: CASSTPGGTSYGYTF.

This clone was detected only a few times. In the same sample, other DNA sequences code for this CDR3. The chain recombines TRBV18 with TRBJ1-1; tentative D call: TRBD1 (6 bases). The CDR3 is 16 amino acids. CDR1 and CDR2 (germline): KGHSH, LQKENI. V gave up 6 bases and J gave up 2 bases, with 19 bases separating them. CDR3 DNA sequence: TGTGCCAGCTCCCCGCCCCAGACAGGCTTAAACACTGAAGCTTTCTTT. Translated, it gives CASSPPQTGLNTEAFF.